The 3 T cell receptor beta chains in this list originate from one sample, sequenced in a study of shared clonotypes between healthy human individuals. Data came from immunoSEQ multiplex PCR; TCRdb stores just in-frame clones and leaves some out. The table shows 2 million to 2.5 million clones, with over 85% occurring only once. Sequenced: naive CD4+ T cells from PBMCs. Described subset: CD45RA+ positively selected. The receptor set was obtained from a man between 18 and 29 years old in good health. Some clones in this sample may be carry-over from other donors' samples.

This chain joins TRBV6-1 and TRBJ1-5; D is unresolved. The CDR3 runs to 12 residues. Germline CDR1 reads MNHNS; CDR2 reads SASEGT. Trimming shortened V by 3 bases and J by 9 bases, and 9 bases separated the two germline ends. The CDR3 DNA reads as TGTGCCAGCAGTGACCCTCCCTGGCCCCAGCATTTT. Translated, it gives CASSDPPWPQHF.

CDR3 DNA: TGCGCCAGCAGCCCACAGACAGGGTTGAACACCGGGGAGCTGTTTTTT. This codes for CASSPQTGLNTGELFF. The gene calls are TRBV5-1 and TRBJ2-2, with 7 bases fitting TRBD1. V trimming: 4 bases; J trimming: 1 base; junction bases outside the gene matches: 7. CDR3 length: 16 residues. The V gene's germline CDR1 is SGHRS and CDR2 YFSETQ.

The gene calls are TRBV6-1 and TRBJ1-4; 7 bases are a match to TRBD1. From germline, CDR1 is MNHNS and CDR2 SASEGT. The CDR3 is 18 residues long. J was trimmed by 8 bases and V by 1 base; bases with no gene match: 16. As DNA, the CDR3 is TGTGCCAGCAGTGAAGTCTTGACAGGGCTTACTTGGGGGGAAAAACTGTTTTTT. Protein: CASSEVLTGLTWGEKLFF.